This record looks at one T cell receptor (beta chain) sequence and its context. Its specificity is unknown. V shed 1 base and J shed 3 bases, with 9 bases lying between them. The CDR3 is 15 amino acids. Germline-derived CDR1 and CDR2 are SGHVS and FQNEAQ. Treatment indicated: 15 to 20 received Ad26.COV2.S at low or high dose, single or two shots; roughly five received placebo; per-sample allocation not given. Samples analyzed were those drawn on day 63 after the first vaccine or placebo injection. This sample was taken from a study of Ad26.COV2.S vaccination and SARS-CoV-2 variants. Study details: Vaccine-arm donor from the placebo-controlled COV1001 Ad26.COV2.S trial. Once or twice, 56 days apart, Ad26.COV2.S was delivered intramuscularly.

Study results and caveats: The TCR-based breadth and depth measures might underestimate overall T cell responses. It was found that vaccine and placebo recipients had similar non-spike TCR breadth.

Sequenced by immunoSEQ multiplex PCR; TCRdb stores in-frame clones only, minus some. The sample has 300,000 to 400,000 clones; 85% are singletons. The chain has TRBV7-8 and TRBJ2-2; a possible D gene is TRBD2 (6 bases). The origin of this receptor is a person aged 18-65 years who received the Ad26.COV2.S COVID-19 vaccine or a placebo. The sample here was peripheral blood, taken in a trial of Ad26.COV2.S vaccine versus placebo. CDR3 bases: TGTGCCAGCAGCTTAGTTGGGGGGTACACCGGGGAGCTGTTTTTT. This translates into CASSLVGGYTGELFF.